The present T cell receptor (beta chain) was sequenced within a study of blood T cell repertoires in COVID-19. Turning to the study itself: Both acute and convalescent COVID-19 samples were obtained from the United States, Italy and Spain.

Only in-frame clones appear in the TCRdb table, and some are missing; sequencing was by immunoSEQ multiplex PCR. The sample lists about 280,000 clones, nearly 90% occurring once. The CDR3 sequence is 16 residues long. CDR1 and CDR2 (germline): MGHRA, YSYEKL. Trimming shortened V by 1 base and J by 4 bases, and 17 bases separated the two germline ends. Participants came from 20 to 25 US areas, aged roughly 18 to 89 years. Cohort allocation depended upon clinical history that participants reported. The J gene is TRBJ2-7, the V gene TRBV4-1; a possible D gene is TRBD2 (5 bases). This TCR derives from a woman aged 18-29 years with acute COVID-19. The sequenced sample consisted of PBMCs or T cells enriched from blood (not recorded which). This CDR3 reads CASSQVHPTRVYEQYF. CDR3 bases: TGCGCCAGCAGCCAAGTTCACCCCACTAGAGTATACGAGCAGTACTTC.